A selection of T cell receptor beta chains follows, all from one sample in a study of tumor-infiltrating lymphocytes in primary liver carcinoma. Via MiXCR, TCRdb re-called the multiplex PCR reads, giving one row per CDR3 protein. Of fewer than 50,000 distinct CDR3 sequences in the sample, roughly 75% were seen once. The sample consisted of tumor-adjacent normal liver tissue. The receptors stem from a woman aged 30 to 39 with primary liver carcinoma and hepatitis B virus infection. CDR3s include the opening cysteine and the closing phenylalanine or tryptophan. Fields, in order: D gene, V gene, clone size, J gene, CDR3 protein, CDR3 DNA. A D gene is named only where the DNA matches it firmly. For some rows the clone size is stated as once, few or many, or as a class when expanded; others skip it.

D gene: TRBD2; V gene: TRBV18; clone size: -; J gene: TRBJ2-7; CDR3 protein: CANSQTWTSGVSYEQYF; CDR3 DNA: TGTGCCAACTCACAAACATGGACTAGCGGTGTCTCCTACGAGCAGTACTTC
D gene: TRBD2; V gene: TRBV11-2; clone size: -; J gene: TRBJ2-1; CDR3 protein: CANSLGGTCSEQFF; CDR3 DNA: TGCGCCAACAGCCTCGGGGGGACGTGTAGTGAGCAGTTCTTC
D gene: TRBD2; V gene: TRBV30; clone size: few; J gene: TRBJ2-2; CDR3 protein: CARSGLAGAVGEPFF; CDR3 DNA: TGTGCCCGCAGTGGACTAGCGGGAGCCGTCGGGGAGCCGTTTTTT
D gene: TRBD2; V gene: TRBV30; clone size: many; J gene: TRBJ2-1; CDR3 protein: CAWSVPVAGQWEQFF; CDR3 DNA: TGTGCCTGGAGTGTACCGGTAGCGGGACAATGGGAGCAGTTCTTC
D gene: -; V gene: TRBV11-2; clone size: -; J gene: TRBJ2-7; CDR3 protein: CASSPSRGASSAEQYF; CDR3 DNA: TGTGCCAGCAGCCCATCACGAGGGGCATCGTCGGCCGAGCAGTACTTC
D gene: -; V gene: TRBV11-2; clone size: -; J gene: TRBJ2-7; CDR3 protein: CASSRDTISYEQYF; CDR3 DNA: TGTGCCAGTAGCCGGGACACCATCTCATACGAGCAGTACTTC
D gene: -; V gene: TRBV29-1; clone size: -; J gene: TRBJ2-4; CDR3 protein: CSVPQPDKRDIQYF; CDR3 DNA: TGCAGCGTCCCCCAGCCCGACAAGAGGGACATTCAGTACTTC
D gene: -; V gene: TRBV6-2/TRBV6-3; clone size: -; J gene: TRBJ2-7; CDR3 protein: CASTTGEVYYEQYF; CDR3 DNA: TGTGCAAGCACTACGGGGGAGGTATACTACGAGCAGTACTTC
D gene: -; V gene: TRBV29-1; clone size: -; J gene: TRBJ2-5; CDR3 protein: CSVRPLAGWGQKTQYF; CDR3 DNA: TGCAGCGTTCGCCCTCTGGCAGGGTGGGGCCAAAAGACCCAGTACTTC
D gene: -; V gene: TRBV7-9; clone size: many; J gene: TRBJ2-7; CDR3 protein: CASNREHGPYEQYF; CDR3 DNA: TGTGCCAGCAACCGGGAACACGGCCCCTACGAGCAGTACTTC
D gene: TRBD2; V gene: TRBV28; clone size: -; J gene: TRBJ2-1; CDR3 protein: CASSLVGGGSNEQFF; CDR3 DNA: TGTGCCAGCAGTTTAGTTGGCGGGGGGTCCAATGAGCAGTTCTTC
D gene: TRBD2; V gene: TRBV12-3/TRBV12-4; clone size: -; J gene: TRBJ2-2; CDR3 protein: CASSLKLARTGKLFF; CDR3 DNA: TGTGCTAGCAGTTTAAAACTAGCGAGGACCGGGAAGCTGTTTTTT
D gene: -; V gene: TRBV12-3/TRBV12-4; clone size: -; J gene: TRBJ2-2; CDR3 protein: CATRSASNTGELFF; CDR3 DNA: TGTGCCACCCGGAGCGCTTCGAACACCGGGGAGCTGTTTTTT
D gene: -; V gene: TRBV7-2; clone size: many; J gene: TRBJ2-6; CDR3 protein: CASSLRDGANVLTF; CDR3 DNA: TGTGCCAGCAGCTTGAGGGATGGGGCCAACGTCCTGACTTTC
D gene: TRBD2; V gene: TRBV6-2/TRBV6-3; clone size: few; J gene: TRBJ2-2; CDR3 protein: CASSHTSGRNTGELFF; CDR3 DNA: TGTGCCAGCAGTCATACCAGCGGGAGAAACACTGGGGAGCTGTTTTTT
D gene: -; V gene: TRBV12-3/TRBV12-4; clone size: -; J gene: TRBJ2-1; CDR3 protein: CASSIGGLKQFF; CDR3 DNA: TGTGCCAGTAGCATCGGGGGGCTCAAACAGTTCTTC
D gene: -; V gene: TRBV12-3/TRBV12-4; clone size: -; J gene: TRBJ2-2; CDR3 protein: CASSFGVAVGELFF; CDR3 DNA: TGTGCCAGCAGTTTTGGGGTAGCCGTCGGGGAGCTGTTTTTT
D gene: -; V gene: TRBV4-1; clone size: -; J gene: TRBJ1-4; CDR3 protein: CASSQTLTGGEKLFF; CDR3 DNA: TGCGCCAGCAGTCAAACCCTAACCGGTGGCGAAAAACTGTTTTTT
D gene: TRBD1; V gene: TRBV4-1; clone size: once; J gene: TRBJ2-1; CDR3 protein: CASSQDTGQGGNEQFF; CDR3 DNA: TGCGCCAGCAGCCAAGATACGGGACAGGGGGGGAATGAGCAGTTCTTC
D gene: -; V gene: TRBV11-2; clone size: -; J gene: TRBJ2-5; CDR3 protein: CASSLPGTQVGKETLYF; CDR3 DNA: TGTGCCAGCAGCCTTCCCGGGACGCAGGTGGGGAAGGAGACCCTGTACTTC
D gene: TRBD1; V gene: TRBV12-3/TRBV12-4; clone size: -; J gene: TRBJ1-6; CDR3 protein: CASSRQGHSHLHF; CDR3 DNA: TGTGCCAGCAGCCGACAGGGGCATTCACACCTCCATTTT
D gene: -; V gene: TRBV11-2; clone size: -; J gene: TRBJ2-2; CDR3 protein: CANSLIDGELFF; CDR3 DNA: TGTGCCAACAGCTTAATTGACGGGGAGCTGTTTTTT
D gene: TRBD1; V gene: TRBV11-2; clone size: -; J gene: TRBJ2-7; CDR3 protein: CASSGTGPSYEQYF; CDR3 DNA: TGTGCCAGCAGTGGGACAGGGCCTTCCTACGAGCAGTACTTC
D gene: -; V gene: TRBV11-2; clone size: once; J gene: TRBJ2-1; CDR3 protein: CASSSGSPKQFF; CDR3 DNA: TGTGCCAGCAGCTCCGGGAGTCCCAAGCAGTTCTTC
D gene: -; V gene: TRBV5-5; clone size: -; J gene: TRBJ1-6; CDR3 protein: CASSLDVCNSPLHF; CDR3 DNA: TGTGCCAGCAGTTTGGACGTCTGTAATTCACCACTCCACTTT
D gene: -; V gene: TRBV11-2; clone size: -; J gene: TRBJ2-1; CDR3 protein: CTRSHRGAYNEQSF; CDR3 DNA: TGTACCAGAAGCCATCGAGGGGCCTACAATGAGCAGTCCTTC
D gene: -; V gene: TRBV11-2; clone size: -; J gene: TRBJ1-3; CDR3 protein: CASSLEPSSGNTIYF; CDR3 DNA: TGTGCCAGCAGCTTAGAACCCAGCTCTGGAAACACCATATATTTT